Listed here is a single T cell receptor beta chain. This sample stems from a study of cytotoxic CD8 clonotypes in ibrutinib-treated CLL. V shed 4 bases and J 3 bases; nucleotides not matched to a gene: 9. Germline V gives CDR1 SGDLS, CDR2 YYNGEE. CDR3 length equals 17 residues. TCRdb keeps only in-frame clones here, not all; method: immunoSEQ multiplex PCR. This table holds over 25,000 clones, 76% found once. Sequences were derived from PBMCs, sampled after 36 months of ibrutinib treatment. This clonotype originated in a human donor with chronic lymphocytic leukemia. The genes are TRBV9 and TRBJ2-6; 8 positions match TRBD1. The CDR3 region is CASSPSDRAFGANVLTF. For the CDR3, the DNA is TGTGCCAGCAGCCCTTCGGACAGGGCATTTGGGGCCAACGTCCTGACTTTC.